These 7 T cell receptor beta chains were sequenced from one sample in a study of cytomegalovirus exposure and HLA in healthy donors (dated 2017 in TCRdb). Receptors were amplified or captured by the immunoSEQ multiplex PCR assay. The multiplex PCR relied on a mix of 60 forward primers for TCR Vbeta segments and 13 reverse primers for TCR Jbeta segments. TCRdb holds this immuneACCESS table with in-frame rearrangements only. Some clones are missing; in checked studies, unresolved V genes explain under half, and the rest has no known cause. The sample yields some 100,000 clones; 74% were counted once. The ten largest account for around 2% of the sample. Specimen: PBMCs. Receptor source: a human donor in good health.

V usage is TRBV11-2 and J usage is TRBJ2-3; 8 bases line up with TRBD1. The V gene's germline CDR1 is SGHAT and CDR2 FQNNGV. The CDR3 is 16 residues long. The junction had 8 bases not matched to a gene; V was cut back by 3 bases and J by 3 bases. Here the CDR3 reads CASSLQGAIGTDTQYF. Written as DNA, the CDR3 is TGTGCCAGCAGCTTGCAGGGGGCGATTGGGACAGATACGCAGTATTTT.

V gene TRBV29-1 combines with J gene TRBJ1-2; D unclear. V lost 4 bases, J lost 2 bases, and 14 bases lay in between. The CDR3 totals 14 residues. Germline V gene lookup returns CDR1 SQVTM and CDR2 ANQGSEA. DNA of the CDR3: TGCAGCGTTGTTAACCGGGAGGAGAACTATGGCTACACCTTC. Translation: CSVVNREENYGYTF.

The chain employs TRBV10-3 and TRBJ1-2; D unresolved. The CDR3 is 14 amino acids. The germline V gene encodes CDR1 ENHRY and CDR2 SYGVKD. Trimming took 6 bases from V and 0 from J, leaving 11 bases between them. CDR3 loop: CAIRQEPPNYGYTF. For the CDR3, the DNA is TGTGCCATCAGGCAGGAACCACCTAACTATGGCTACACCTTC.

In DNA form, the CDR3 reads TGTGCCAGCAGCCAAGTGGCAGGGACTTACAATGAGCAGTTCTTC. Translating gives CASSQVAGTYNEQFF. The chain couples TRBV14 to TRBJ2-1; a possible D gene is TRBD2 (6 bases). V lost 1 base and J lost 4, with 11 bases in between. The CDR3 runs to 15 residues. Germline assignment: CDR1 SGHDN and CDR2 FVKESK.

The rearrangement joins TRBV19 to TRBJ2-1, with a tentative D call TRBD2 (6 bases). Germline lookup yields CDR1 LNHDA and CDR2 SQIVND (reference sequence). This CDR3 comprises 13 residues. The V and J ends lost 4 bases and 13 bases respectively, with 17 bases between them. CDR3 coding DNA: TGTGCCAGTAGTACCGATGGACGCGGGACTCAGTTCTTC. It translates to CASSTDGRGTQFF.

The chain joins TRBV28 to TRBJ2-7; 10 bases agree with TRBD2. The CDR3 covers 14 residues. The junction had 8 bases not matched to a gene; V was cut back by 7 bases and J by 5 bases. The germline gives CDR1 MDHEN, CDR2 SYDVKM. The CDR3 is CASNQRGGLDEQYF. As DNA, the CDR3 is TGTGCCAGCAACCAGCGGGGGGGCCTGGACGAGCAGTACTTC.

The chain couples TRBV28 to TRBJ2-7, with D possibly matching TRBD1 (5 bases). The V end lost 2 bases, the J end lost 3 bases, and 17 bases lay between the germline ends. This CDR3 is 16 amino acids long. The germline gives CDR1 MDHEN, CDR2 SYDVKM. The CDR3 DNA sequence: TGTGCCAGCAGTTTAGGAAAGGGGCCTCGAGGCTACGAGCAGTACTTC. Encoded protein: CASSLGKGPRGYEQYF.